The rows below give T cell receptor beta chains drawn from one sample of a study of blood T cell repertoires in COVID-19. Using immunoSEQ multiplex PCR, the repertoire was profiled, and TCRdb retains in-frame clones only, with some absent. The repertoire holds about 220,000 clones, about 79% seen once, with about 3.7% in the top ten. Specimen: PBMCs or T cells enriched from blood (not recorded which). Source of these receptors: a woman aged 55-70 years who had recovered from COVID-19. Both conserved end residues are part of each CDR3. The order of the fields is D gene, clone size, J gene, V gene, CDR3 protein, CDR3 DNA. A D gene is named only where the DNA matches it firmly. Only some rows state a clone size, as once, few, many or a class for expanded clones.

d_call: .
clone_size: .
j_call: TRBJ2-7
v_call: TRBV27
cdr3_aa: CASSLWDKTYEQYF
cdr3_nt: TGTGCCAGCAGTTTATGGGACAAAACCTACGAGCAGTACTTC

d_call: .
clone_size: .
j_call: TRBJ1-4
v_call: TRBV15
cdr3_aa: CATSRGGGTNEKLFF
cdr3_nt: TGTGCCACCAGCAGAGGGGGGGGAACTAATGAAAAACTGTTTTTT

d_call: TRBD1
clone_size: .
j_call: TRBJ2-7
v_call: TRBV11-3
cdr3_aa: CASSPGTGSRAYEQYF
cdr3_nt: TGTGCCAGCAGTCCCGGGACAGGATCAAGGGCCTACGAGCAGTACTTC

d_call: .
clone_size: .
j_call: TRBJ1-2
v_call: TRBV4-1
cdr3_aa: CASSQDGQSLDYTF
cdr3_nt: TGCGCCAGCAGCCAAGACGGACAGTCTTTGGACTACACCTTC

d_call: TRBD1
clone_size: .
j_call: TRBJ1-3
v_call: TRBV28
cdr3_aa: CASSSTGRGNTIYF
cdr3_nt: TGTGCCAGCAGCTCGACAGGGCGCGGAAACACCATATATTTT

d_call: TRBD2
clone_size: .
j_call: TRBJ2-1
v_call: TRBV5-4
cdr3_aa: CASSLAAGGGEQFF
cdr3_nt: TGTGCCAGCAGCTTGGCGGCGGGGGGGGGTGAGCAGTTCTTC

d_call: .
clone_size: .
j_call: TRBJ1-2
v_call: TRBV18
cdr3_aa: CASSPQGMRVSGYTF
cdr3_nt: TGTGCCAGCTCACCCCAGGGGATGAGGGTCTCTGGCTACACCTTC

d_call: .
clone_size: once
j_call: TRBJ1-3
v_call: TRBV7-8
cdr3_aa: CASSLGVVAGVAGNTIYF
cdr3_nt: TGTGCCAGCAGCTTAGGAGTCGTGGCGGGGGTTGCAGGAAACACCATATATTTT

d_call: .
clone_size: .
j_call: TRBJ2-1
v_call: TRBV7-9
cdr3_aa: CASDRNYNEQFF
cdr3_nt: TGTGCCAGCGACAGAAACTACAATGAGCAGTTCTTC

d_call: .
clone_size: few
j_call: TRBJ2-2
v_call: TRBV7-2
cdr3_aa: CASSLVGPRNTGELFF
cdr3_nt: TGTGCCAGCAGCTTAGTGGGGCCACGGAACACCGGGGAGCTGTTTTTT

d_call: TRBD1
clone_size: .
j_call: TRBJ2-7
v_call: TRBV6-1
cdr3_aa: CASSEAVQGGYEQYF
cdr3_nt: TGTGCCAGCAGTGAAGCGGTACAGGGGGGTTACGAGCAGTACTTC

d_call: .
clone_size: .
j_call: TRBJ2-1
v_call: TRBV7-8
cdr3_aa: CASSLADSMNEQFF
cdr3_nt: TGTGCCAGCAGCTTGGCGGATTCGATGAATGAGCAGTTCTTC

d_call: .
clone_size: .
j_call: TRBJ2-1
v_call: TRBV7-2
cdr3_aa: CASSQNTLRNEQFF
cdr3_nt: TGTGCCAGCAGCCAAAACACACTAAGGAATGAGCAGTTCTTC

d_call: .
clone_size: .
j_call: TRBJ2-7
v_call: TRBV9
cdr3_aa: CASSVGSSSYEQYF
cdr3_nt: TGTGCCAGCAGCGTAGGGAGCAGTTCCTACGAGCAGTACTTC

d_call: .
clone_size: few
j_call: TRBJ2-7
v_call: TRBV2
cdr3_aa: CASTGDSYEQYF
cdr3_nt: TGTGCCAGCACAGGTGACTCCTACGAGCAGTACTTC

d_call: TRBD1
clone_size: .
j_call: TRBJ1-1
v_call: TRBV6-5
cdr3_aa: CASSPTDREVTEAFF
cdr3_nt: TGTGCCAGCAGTCCCACAGACAGGGAGGTCACTGAAGCTTTCTTT

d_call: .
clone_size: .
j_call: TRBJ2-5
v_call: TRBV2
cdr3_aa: CASSEQTNKETQYF
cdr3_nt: TGTGCCAGCAGTGAGCAGACAAATAAAGAGACCCAGTACTTC

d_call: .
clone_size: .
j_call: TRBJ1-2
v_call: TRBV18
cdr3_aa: CASSPRGEPNYGYTF
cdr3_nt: TGTGCCAGCTCACCACGCGGAGAACCTAACTATGGCTACACCTTC

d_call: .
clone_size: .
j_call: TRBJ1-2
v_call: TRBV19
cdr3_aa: CASSITGLDGYTF
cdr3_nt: TGTGCCAGTAGTATAACAGGTCTCGATGGCTACACCTTC

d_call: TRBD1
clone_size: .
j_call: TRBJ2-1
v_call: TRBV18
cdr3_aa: CASSPRVGGQGSNEQFF
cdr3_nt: TGTGCCAGCTCACCACGCGTTGGGGGACAGGGTAGCAATGAGCAGTTCTTC

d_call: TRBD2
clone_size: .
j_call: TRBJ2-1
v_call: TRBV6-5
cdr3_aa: CASSLTSPKVNEQFF
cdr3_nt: TGTGCCAGCAGTTTGACTAGCCCCAAGGTCAATGAGCAGTTCTTC

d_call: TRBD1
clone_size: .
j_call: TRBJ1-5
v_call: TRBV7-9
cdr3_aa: CASSLGTGYIGSNQPQHF
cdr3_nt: TGTGCCAGCAGCTTGGGGACAGGGTATATTGGGAGCAATCAGCCCCAGCATTTT

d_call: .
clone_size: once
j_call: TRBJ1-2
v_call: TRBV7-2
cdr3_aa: CASSPSGQYGYTF
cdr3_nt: TGTGCCAGCAGTCCCTCAGGACAGTATGGCTACACCTTC

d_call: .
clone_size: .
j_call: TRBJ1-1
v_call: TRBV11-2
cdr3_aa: CASSLAFPEAFF
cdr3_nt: TGTGCCAGCAGCTTAGCTTTTCCTGAAGCTTTCTTT

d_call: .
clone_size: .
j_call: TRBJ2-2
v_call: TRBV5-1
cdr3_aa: CASSVDSPNTGELFF
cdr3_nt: TGCGCCAGCAGCGTCGACAGTCCGAACACCGGGGAGCTGTTTTTT

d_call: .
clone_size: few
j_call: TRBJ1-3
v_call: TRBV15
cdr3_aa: CATSRAGNGNTIYF
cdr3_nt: TGTGCCACCAGCAGGGCAGGGAACGGAAACACCATATATTTT

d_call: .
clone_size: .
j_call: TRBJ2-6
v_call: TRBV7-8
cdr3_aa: CASSSRQGANVLTF
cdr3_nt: TGTGCCAGCAGCTCCCGACAGGGGGCCAACGTCCTGACTTTC

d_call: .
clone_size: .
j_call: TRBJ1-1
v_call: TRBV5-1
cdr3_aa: CASSLGQPMNTEAFF
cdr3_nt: TGCGCCAGCAGCTTGGGACAACCCATGAACACTGAAGCTTTCTTT

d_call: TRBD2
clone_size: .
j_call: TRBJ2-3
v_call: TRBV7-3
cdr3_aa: CASSDNPRGSLRTDTQYF
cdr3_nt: TGTGCCAGCAGCGACAACCCGCGGGGGAGCCTTCGTACAGATACGCAGTATTTT

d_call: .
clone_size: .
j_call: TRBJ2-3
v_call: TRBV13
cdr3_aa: CASSLRRGSTDTQYF
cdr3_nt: TGTGCCAGCAGCTTACGTCGGGGGAGCACAGATACGCAGTATTTT

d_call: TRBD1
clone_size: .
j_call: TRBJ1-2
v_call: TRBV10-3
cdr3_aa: CAISSGGNGYTF
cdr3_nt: TGTGCCATCTCTTCAGGGGGTAATGGCTACACCTTC

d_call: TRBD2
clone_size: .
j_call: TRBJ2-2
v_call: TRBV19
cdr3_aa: CASRNKRELGNTGELFF
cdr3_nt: TGTGCCAGTAGAAATAAGCGGGAGCTAGGCAACACCGGGGAGCTGTTTTTT

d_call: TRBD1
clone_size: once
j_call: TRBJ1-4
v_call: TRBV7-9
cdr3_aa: CASSRGQPDEKLFF
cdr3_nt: TGTGCCAGCAGCCGGGGACAGCCGGATGAAAAACTGTTTTTT

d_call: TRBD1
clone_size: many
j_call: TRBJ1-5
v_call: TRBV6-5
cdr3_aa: CASRRTGRNQPQHF
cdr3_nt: TGTGCCAGCAGAAGGACAGGGCGCAATCAGCCCCAGCATTTT

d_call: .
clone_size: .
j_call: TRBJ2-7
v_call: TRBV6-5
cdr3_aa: CASSTLQGSGEQYF
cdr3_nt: TGTGCCAGCAGTACATTACAGGGATCGGGGGAGCAGTACTTC

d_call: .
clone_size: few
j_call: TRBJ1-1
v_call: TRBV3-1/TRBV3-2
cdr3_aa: CASSPTVNTEAFF
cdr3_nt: TGTGCCAGCAGCCCCACAGTGAACACTGAAGCTTTCTTT

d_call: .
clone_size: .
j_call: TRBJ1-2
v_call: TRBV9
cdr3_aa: CASSVESGGSYGYTF
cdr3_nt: TGTGCCAGCAGCGTAGAGTCCGGGGGTAGCTATGGCTACACCTTC